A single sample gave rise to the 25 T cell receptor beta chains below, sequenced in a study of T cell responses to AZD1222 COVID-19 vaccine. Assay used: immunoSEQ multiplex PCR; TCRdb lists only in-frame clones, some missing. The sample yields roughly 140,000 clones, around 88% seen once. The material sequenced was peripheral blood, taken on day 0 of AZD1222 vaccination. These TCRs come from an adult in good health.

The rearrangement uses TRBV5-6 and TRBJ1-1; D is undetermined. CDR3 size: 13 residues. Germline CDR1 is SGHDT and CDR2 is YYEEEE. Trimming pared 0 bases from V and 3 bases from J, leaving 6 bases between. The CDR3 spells CASSLAPDTEAFF. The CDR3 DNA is TGTGCCAGCAGCTTGGCGCCAGACACTGAAGCTTTCTTT.

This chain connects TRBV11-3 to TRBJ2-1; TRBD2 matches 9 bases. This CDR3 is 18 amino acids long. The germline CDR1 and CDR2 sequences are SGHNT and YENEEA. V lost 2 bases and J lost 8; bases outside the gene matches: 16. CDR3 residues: CASSLMLSGGRAGYEQFF. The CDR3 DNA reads TGTGCCAGCAGCTTAATGTTAAGTGGCGGGAGGGCCGGGTATGAGCAGTTCTTC.

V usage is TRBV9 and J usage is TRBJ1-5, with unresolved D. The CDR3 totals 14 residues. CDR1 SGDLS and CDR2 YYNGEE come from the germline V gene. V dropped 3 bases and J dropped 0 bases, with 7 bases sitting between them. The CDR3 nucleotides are TGTGCCAGCAGCGGACCTAATAGCAATCAGCCCCAGCATTTT. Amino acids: CASSGPNSNQPQHF.

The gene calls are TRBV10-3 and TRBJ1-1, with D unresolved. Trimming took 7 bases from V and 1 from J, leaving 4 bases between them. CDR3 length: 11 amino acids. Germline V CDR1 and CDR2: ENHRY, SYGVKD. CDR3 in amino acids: CAITGNTEAFF. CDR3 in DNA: TGTGCCATCACAGGGAACACTGAAGCTTTCTTT.

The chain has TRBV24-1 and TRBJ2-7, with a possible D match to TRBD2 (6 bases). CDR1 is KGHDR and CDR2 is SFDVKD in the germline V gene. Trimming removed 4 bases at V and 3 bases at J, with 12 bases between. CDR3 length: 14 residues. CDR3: CATSDTGEDYEQYF. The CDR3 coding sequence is TGTGCCACCAGTGACACGGGAGAGGACTACGAGCAGTACTTC.

The CDR3 nucleotides read TGTGCCAGCAGCCCCCGACAGGGAGGTTCACCCCTCCACTTT. It encodes CASSPRQGGSPLHF. The chain combines TRBV7-9 with TRBJ1-6, with 7 nucleotides matching TRBD1. The CDR3 consists of 14 residues. CDR1 SEHNR and CDR2 FQNEAQ come from the germline V gene (reference sequence). Trimming cost V 5 bases and J 9 bases; bases outside gene matches: 7.

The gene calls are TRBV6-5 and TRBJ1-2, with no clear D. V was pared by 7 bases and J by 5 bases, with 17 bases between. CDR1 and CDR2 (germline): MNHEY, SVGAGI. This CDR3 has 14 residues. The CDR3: CASTPSGPIYGYTF. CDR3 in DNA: TGTGCCAGCACCCCGTCGGGCCCTATTTATGGCTACACCTTC.

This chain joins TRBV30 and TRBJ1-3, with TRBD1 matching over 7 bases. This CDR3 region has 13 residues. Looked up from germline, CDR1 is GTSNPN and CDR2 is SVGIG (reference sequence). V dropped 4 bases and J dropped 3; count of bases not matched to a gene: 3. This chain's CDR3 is CAWTRDSGNTIYF. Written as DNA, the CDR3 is TGTGCCTGGACCCGGGACAGTGGAAACACCATATATTTT.

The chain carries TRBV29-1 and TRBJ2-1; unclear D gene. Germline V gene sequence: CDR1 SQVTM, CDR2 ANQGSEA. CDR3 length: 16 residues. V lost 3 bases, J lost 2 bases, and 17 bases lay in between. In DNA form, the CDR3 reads TGCAGCGTTGAGGGCTCGGAGAGTGGGACCTACAATGAGCAGTTCTTC. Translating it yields CSVEGSESGTYNEQFF.

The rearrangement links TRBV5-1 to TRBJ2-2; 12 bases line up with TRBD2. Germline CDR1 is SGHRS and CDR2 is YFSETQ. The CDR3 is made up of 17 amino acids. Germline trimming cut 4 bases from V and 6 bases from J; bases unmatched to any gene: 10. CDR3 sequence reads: CASSHMTSGSVSGELFF. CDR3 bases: TGCGCCAGCAGCCACATGACTAGCGGGAGTGTGTCCGGGGAGCTGTTTTTT.

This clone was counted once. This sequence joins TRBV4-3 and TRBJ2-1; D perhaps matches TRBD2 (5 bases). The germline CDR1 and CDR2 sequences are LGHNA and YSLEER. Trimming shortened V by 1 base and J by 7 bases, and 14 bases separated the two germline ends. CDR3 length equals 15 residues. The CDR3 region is CASSQGQTTGNEQFF. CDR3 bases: TGCGCCAGCAGCCAAGGTCAAACCACGGGGAATGAGCAGTTCTTC.

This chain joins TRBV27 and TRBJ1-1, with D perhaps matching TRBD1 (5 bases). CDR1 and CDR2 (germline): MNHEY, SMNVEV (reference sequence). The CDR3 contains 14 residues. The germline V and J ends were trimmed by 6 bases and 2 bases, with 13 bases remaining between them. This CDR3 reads CASRVAGPNTEAFF. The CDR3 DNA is TGTGCCAGCAGGGTTGCAGGGCCTAACACTGAAGCTTTCTTT.

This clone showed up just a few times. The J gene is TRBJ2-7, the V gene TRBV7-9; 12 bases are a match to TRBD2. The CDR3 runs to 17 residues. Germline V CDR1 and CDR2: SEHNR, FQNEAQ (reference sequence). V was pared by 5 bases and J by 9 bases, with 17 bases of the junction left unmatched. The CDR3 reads CASSRISSGRASSGQYF. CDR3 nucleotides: TGTGCCAGCAGCCGAATTTCTAGCGGGAGGGCCAGTTCGGGGCAGTACTTC.

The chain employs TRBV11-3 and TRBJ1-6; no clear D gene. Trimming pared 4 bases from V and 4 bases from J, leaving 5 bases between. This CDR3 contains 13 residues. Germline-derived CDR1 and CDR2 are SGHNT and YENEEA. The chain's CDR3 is CASSSRYNSPLHF. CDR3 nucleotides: TGTGCCAGCAGCTCCAGATATAATTCACCCCTCCACTTT.

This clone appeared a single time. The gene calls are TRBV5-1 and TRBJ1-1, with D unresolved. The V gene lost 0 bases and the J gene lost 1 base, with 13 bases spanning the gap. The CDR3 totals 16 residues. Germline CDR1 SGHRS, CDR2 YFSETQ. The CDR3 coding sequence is TGCGCCAGCAGCTTGGCTAGTTCCGGCTCGAACACTGAAGCTTTCTTT. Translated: CASSLASSGSNTEAFF.

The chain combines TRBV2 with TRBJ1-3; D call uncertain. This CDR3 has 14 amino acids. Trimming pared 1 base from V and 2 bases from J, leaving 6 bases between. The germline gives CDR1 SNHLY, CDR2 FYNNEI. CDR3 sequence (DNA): TGTGCCAGCAGTGAAGTTAGTACTGGAAACACCATATATTTT. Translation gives CASSEVSTGNTIYF. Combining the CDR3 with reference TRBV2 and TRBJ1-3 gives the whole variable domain EPEVTQTPSHQVTQMGQEVILRCVPISNHLYFYWYRQILGQKVEFLVSFYNNEISEKSEIFDDQFSVERPDGSNFTLKIRSTKLEDSAMYFCASSEVSTGNTIYFGEGSWLTVV.

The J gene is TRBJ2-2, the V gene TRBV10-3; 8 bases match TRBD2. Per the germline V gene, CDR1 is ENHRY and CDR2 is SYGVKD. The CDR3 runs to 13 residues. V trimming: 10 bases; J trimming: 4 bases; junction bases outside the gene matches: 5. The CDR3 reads CATIAGTTGELFF. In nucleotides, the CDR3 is TGTGCCACAATAGCGGGAACCACCGGGGAGCTGTTTTTT.

The CDR3 DNA sequence: TGTGCCAGCAGCCCGGGAGTTACCGGGGAGCTGTTTTTT. It yields the protein CASSPGVTGELFF. The chain joins TRBV6-2 or TRBV6-3 to TRBJ2-2; the D gene is possibly TRBD2 (6 bases). V lost 6 bases and J 5 bases, leaving 10 bases between the germline ends. CDR1 MNHEY and CDR2 SVGEGT come from the germline V gene. The CDR3 has 13 amino acids.

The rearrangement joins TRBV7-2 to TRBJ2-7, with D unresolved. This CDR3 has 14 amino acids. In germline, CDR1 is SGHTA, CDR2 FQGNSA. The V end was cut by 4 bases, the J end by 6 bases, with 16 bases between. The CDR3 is CASSSGSSGREQYF. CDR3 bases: TGTGCCAGCAGCTCCGGGTCTTCAGGACGCGAGCAGTACTTC.

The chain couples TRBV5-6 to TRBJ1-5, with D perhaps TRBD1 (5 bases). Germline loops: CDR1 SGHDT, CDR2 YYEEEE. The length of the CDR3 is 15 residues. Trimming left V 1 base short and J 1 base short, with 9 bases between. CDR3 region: CASSLMGVSNQPQHF. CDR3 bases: TGTGCCAGCAGCTTGATGGGGGTAAGCAATCAGCCCCAGCATTTT.

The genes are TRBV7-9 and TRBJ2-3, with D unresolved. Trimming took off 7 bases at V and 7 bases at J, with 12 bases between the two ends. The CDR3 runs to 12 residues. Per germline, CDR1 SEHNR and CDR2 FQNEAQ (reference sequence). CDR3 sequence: CASTLTDYTQYF. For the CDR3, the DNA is TGTGCCAGCACCCTAACAGATTATACGCAGTATTTT.

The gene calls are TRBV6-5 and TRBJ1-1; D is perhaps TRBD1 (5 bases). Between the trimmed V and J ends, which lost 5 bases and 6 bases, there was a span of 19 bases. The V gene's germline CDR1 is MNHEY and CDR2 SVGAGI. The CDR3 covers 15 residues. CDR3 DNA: TGTGCCAGCAGTATTTCGGGACTTTTTAACGCTGAAGCTTTCTTT. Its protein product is CASSISGLFNAEAFF.

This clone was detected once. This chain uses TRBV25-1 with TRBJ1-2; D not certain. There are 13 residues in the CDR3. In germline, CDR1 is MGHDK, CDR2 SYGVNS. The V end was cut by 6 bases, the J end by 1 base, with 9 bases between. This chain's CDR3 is CASRLRDNYGYTF. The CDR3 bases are TGTGCCAGCAGGTTGAGGGATAACTATGGCTACACCTTC.

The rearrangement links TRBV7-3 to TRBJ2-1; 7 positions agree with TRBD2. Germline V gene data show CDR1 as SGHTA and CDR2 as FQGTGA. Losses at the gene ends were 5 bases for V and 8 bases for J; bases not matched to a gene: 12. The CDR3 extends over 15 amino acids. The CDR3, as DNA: TGTGCCAGCAGCCCTGCGCGCGGGAGTAGGGATGAGCAGTTCTTC. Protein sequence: CASSPARGSRDEQFF.

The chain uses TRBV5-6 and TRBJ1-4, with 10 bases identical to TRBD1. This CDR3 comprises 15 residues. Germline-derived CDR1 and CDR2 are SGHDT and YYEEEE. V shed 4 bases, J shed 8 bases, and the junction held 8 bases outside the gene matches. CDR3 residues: CASSAGTGVREKLFF. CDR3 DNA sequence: TGTGCCAGCAGCGCCGGGACAGGGGTGAGAGAAAAACTGTTTTTT.